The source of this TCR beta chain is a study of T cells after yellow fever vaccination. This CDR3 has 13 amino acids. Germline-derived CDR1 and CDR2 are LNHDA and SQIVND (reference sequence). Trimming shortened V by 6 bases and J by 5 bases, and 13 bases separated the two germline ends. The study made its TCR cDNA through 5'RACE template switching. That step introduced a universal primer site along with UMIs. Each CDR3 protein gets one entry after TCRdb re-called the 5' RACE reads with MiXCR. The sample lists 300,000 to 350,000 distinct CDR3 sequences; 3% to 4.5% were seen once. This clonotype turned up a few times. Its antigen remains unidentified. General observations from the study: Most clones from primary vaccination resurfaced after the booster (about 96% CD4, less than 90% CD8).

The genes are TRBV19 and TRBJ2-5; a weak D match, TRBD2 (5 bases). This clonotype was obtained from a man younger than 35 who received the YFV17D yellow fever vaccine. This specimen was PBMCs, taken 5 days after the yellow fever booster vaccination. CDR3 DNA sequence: TGTGCCAGTAGCTTACCGGGGTGGGAGACCCAGTACTTC. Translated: CASSLPGWETQYF.